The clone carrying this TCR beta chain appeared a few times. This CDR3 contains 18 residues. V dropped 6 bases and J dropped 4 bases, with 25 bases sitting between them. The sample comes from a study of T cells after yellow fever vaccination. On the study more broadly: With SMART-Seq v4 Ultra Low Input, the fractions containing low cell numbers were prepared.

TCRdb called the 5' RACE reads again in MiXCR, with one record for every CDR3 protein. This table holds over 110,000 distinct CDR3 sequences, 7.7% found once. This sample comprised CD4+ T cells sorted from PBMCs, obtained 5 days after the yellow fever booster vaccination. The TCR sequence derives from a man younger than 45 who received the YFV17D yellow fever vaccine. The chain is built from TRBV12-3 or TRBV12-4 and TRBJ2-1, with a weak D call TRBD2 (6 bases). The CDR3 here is CASSPGTQLGGVYNEQFF. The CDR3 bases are TGTGCCAGCAGCCCGGGGACCCAACTGGGGGGAGTGTACAATGAGCAGTTCTTC.